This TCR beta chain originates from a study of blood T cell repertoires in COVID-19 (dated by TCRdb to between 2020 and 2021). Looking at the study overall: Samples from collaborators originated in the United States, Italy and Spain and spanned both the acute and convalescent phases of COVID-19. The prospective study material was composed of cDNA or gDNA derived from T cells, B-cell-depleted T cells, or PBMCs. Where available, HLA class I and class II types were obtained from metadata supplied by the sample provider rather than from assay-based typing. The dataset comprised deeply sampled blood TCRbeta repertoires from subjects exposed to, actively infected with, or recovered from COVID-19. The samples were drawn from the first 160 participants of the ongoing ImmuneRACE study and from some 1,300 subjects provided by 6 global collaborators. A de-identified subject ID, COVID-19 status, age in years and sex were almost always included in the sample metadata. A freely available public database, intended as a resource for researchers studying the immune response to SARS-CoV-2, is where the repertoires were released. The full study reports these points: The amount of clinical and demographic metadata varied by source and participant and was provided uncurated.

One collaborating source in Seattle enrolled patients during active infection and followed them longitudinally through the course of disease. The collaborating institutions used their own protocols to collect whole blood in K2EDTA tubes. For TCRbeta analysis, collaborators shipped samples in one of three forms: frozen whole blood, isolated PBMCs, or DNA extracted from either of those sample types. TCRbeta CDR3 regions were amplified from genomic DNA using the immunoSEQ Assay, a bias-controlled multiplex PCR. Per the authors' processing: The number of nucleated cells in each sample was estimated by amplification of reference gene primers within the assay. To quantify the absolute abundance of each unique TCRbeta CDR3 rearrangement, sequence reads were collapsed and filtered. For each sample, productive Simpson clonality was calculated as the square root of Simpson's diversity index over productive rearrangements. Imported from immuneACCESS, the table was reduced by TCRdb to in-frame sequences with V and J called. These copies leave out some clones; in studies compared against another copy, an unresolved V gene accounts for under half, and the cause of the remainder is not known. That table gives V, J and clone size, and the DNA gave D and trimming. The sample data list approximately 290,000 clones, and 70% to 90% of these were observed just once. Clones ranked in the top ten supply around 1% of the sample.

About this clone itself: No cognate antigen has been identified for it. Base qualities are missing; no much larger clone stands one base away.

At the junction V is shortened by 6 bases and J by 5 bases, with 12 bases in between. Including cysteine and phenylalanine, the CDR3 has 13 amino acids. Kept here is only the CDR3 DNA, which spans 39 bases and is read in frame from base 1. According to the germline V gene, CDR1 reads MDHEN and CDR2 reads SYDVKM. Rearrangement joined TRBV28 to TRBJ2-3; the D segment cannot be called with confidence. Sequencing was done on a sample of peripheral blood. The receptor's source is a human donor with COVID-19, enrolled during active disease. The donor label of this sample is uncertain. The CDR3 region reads CASSPPYGDTQYF. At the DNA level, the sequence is TGTGCCAGCAGCCCGCCCTATGGAGATACGCAGTATTTT.